This T cell receptor (beta chain) is drawn from a study of T cells after yellow fever vaccination. Looking at the study overall: Preparation used SMART-Seq v4 Ultra Low Input for the low-cell-number fractions.

Germline V gene sequence: CDR1 SGHNT, CDR2 YYREEE (reference sequence). The CDR3 has 16 amino acids. V dropped 3 bases and J dropped 5 bases, with 20 bases sitting between them. TCRdb used MiXCR to reprocess the 5' RACE reads, holding one entry per CDR3 protein. Altogether 250,000 or so distinct CDR3 sequences are present, roughly 4% being singletons, with the ten largest covering approximately 18%. Study-level findings and limits: A weaker secondary response peaked on day 5, the primary on day 15. In post-booster samples, most primary-vaccination clones reappeared (approximately 97% CD4, roughly 90% CD8).

This clonotype occurred many times. What it binds is not known. The sequencing here drew on PBMCs, taken 15 days after the yellow fever booster vaccination. This receptor was identified in a man aged 18 to 30 who received the YFV17D yellow fever vaccine. The chain links TRBV5-4 to TRBJ1-1; no firm D call. CDR3 region: CASSSEIDAGETEAFF. The CDR3 DNA is TGTGCCAGCAGCTCCGAAATTGATGCTGGCGAGACTGAAGCTTTCTTT.